This TCR beta chain came from a study of blood T cell repertoires in COVID-19. Study context: Both acute and convalescent COVID-19 samples were obtained from the United States, Italy and Spain. T cells, B-cell-depleted T cells, or PBMCs supplied cDNA or gDNA.

Per the original data handling: How many nucleated cells were present was estimated from reference gene primer amplification. Profiled with immunoSEQ multiplex PCR; TCRdb holds only in-frame clones, not every one. D and trimming were read from the DNA, whereas the V and J calls and clone size are those reported in that table. The sample includes hundreds of thousands of clones, 65% to 90% of them seen just once. Germline trimming cut 4 bases from V and 2 bases from J; bases unmatched to any gene: 11. The CDR3 runs 17 residues. CDR1 is SNHLY and CDR2 is FYNNEI in the germline V gene. The source material was peripheral blood. This receptor was identified in a man at least 80 years old with acute or convalescent COVID-19. This chain uses TRBV2 with TRBJ1-3; 7 bases agree with TRBD1. The CDR3 reads CASSAPPTGVAGNTIYF. Here the CDR3 DNA reads TGTGCCAGCAGTGCCCCCCCCACAGGGGTGGCTGGAAACACCATATATTTT.